The entry below describes one T cell receptor (beta chain). Participants spanned ages about 18 to 90 years and resided in about 25 US areas. The table came from immunoSEQ multiplex PCR; TCRdb's copy has only in-frame clones and leaves some out. Among almost 250,000 clones listed, approximately 85% were seen once. The sample originates from a study of blood T cell repertoires in COVID-19. Germline V gene lookup returns CDR1 SNHLY and CDR2 FYNNEI. Trimming pared 3 bases from V and 4 bases from J, leaving 9 bases between. The CDR3 has 13 residues. Sequencing used PBMCs or T cells enriched from blood (not recorded which). V usage is TRBV2 and J usage is TRBJ1-2, with a weak D call TRBD1 (6 bases). This sequence originates from a woman in her forties or fifties with acute COVID-19. CDR3 protein: CASSEGTSYGYTF. Here the CDR3 DNA reads TGTGCCAGCAGTGAGGGGACATCCTATGGCTACACCTTC.